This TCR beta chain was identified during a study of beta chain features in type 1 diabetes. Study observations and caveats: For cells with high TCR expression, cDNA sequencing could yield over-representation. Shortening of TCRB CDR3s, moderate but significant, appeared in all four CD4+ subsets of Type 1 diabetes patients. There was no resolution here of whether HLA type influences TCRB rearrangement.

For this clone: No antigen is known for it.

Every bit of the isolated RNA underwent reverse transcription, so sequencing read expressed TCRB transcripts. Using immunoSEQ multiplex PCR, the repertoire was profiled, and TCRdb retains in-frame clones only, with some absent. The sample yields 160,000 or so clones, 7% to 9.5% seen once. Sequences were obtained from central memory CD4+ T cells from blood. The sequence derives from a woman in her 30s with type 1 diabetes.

The CDR3 region has the DNA TGTGCCAGCAGCTTAGCAGGCTATGGCTACACCTTC. Translating gives CASSLAGYGYTF. The chain employs TRBV11-2 and TRBJ1-2; D unresolved. Trimming removed 1 base from V and 4 bases from J, with 4 bases in between. Germline CDR1 SGHAT, CDR2 FQNNGV. The length of the CDR3 is 12 residues.